The sequence of this TCR beta chain was determined in a study of T cells in women clearing cervical HPV infection. Genomic DNA, averaging roughly 1,200 ng per sample, yielded TCR beta CDR3 via immunoSEQ. Clones were read by immunoSEQ multiplex PCR, and TCRdb kept only the in-frame ones, dropping some. Reported are fewer than 35,000 clones; the ten largest clones contain around 6.8%. As for this clone: The read stops 3 residues short of the end of the CDR3; the missing end is completed from the germline J gene.

Germline CDR1 and CDR2: MGHRA and YSYEKL. The CDR3 totals 16 residues. V shed 2 bases, J shed 3 bases, and the junction held 10 bases outside the gene matches. This TCR was sampled from a woman aged 18 to 75 with a cervical HPV16 infection that either progressed to CIN3+ or cleared (not recorded which). The source material was blood buffy coat. The J gene is TRBJ2-7, the V gene TRBV4-1; 7 bases line up with TRBD1. The CDR3 loop is CASSQNRGGLDYEQYF. CDR3 bases read: TGCGCCAGCAGCCAAAATCGAGGGGGCCTAGACTACGAG.